This entry concerns a single T cell receptor (beta chain). It was with 60 Vbeta and 13 Jbeta primers that the PCR ran. Sequencing used immunoSEQ multiplex PCR; TCRdb keeps in-frame clones, though not all of them. The ten most abundant clones cover 1.5% to 2% of a sample with about 130,000 clones. This CDR3 spans 16 amino acids. J gave up 0 bases and V 10 bases, and 4 bases lay outside the gene matches. Germline V gene data show CDR1 as ENHRY and CDR2 as SYGVKD. This sample was included in a study of cytomegalovirus exposure and HLA in healthy donors. This sequence joins TRBV10-3 and TRBJ2-3, with 16 bases identical to TRBD2. Sequencing used PBMCs. The receptor was derived from a woman aged 40 to 50 in good health and CMV-seropositive. As DNA, the CDR3 is TGTGCCACCGGGACTAGCGGGAGGGGTAGCACAGATACGCAGTATTTT. Its translation is CATGTSGRGSTDTQYF.